A selection of T cell receptor beta chains follows, all from one sample in a study of cytomegalovirus exposure and HLA in healthy donors. The method was immunoSEQ multiplex PCR; TCRdb's version includes in-frame clones alone and lacks a portion of them. The sample holds about 200,000 clones; 65% to 80% are singletons and the top ten take around 1%. Sequenced input: PBMCs. The receptors were gathered from a woman in her thirties or forties in good health and CMV-seronegative. The CDR3 runs from the conserved cysteine through the conserved F or W. D genes are given only for firm matches. Clone size, where shown, is once, few, many, or a class for clones that have expanded.

TRBV7-3	TRBD2	TRBJ2-1	NA	TGTGCCAGCAGCTCCCGAACCTCTAGCGGGAGAAATGAGCAGTTCTTC	CASSSRTSSGRNEQFF
TRBV6-5	NA	TRBJ1-1	NA	TGTGCCAGCAGTTCGCCTAGGGGATCCTTTGGCACTGAAGCTTTCTTT	CASSSPRGSFGTEAFF
TRBV5-1	NA	TRBJ1-1	NA	TGCGCCAGCAGCTTGGCCGGGGGGGCAGGACCAAAAATGAACACTGAAGCTTTCTTT	CASSLAGGAGPKMNTEAFF
TRBV27	NA	TRBJ2-1	NA	TGTGCCAGCAGTTTATATGGTACAATCAATGAGCAGTTCTTC	CASSLYGTINEQFF
TRBV19	NA	TRBJ2-1	NA	TGTGCCAGTAGTGCCATAGCGGTTGACAATGAGCAGTTCTTC	CASSAIAVDNEQFF
TRBV6-6	TRBD1	TRBJ1-5	NA	TGTGCCAGCAGCCCCGGGGCAGGGGGAAATCAGCCCCAGCATTTT	CASSPGAGGNQPQHF
TRBV27	NA	TRBJ1-1	NA	TGTGCCAGCAGCCCCCTCGCGATGAACACTGAAGCTTTCTTT	CASSPLAMNTEAFF
TRBV11-3	NA	TRBJ1-1	NA	TGTGCCAGCACAGAATCCTCTGGGCTAAACACTGAAGCTTTCTTT	CASTESSGLNTEAFF
TRBV2	TRBD1	TRBJ1-2	once	TGTGCCAGCAGTGAAGAAAACAGGGGCCACGATGGCTACACCTTC	CASSEENRGHDGYTF
TRBV2	TRBD1	TRBJ1-2	NA	TGTGCCAGCAGCGGGACAGGGGGTCTCTCTGGCTACACCTTC	CASSGTGGLSGYTF
TRBV27	NA	TRBJ2-7	NA	TGTGCCAGCAGTTTATCCGGCGCAGGGGTCTACGAGCAGTACTTC	CASSLSGAGVYEQYF
TRBV2	NA	TRBJ2-5	once	TGTGCCAGCAGTGTTACCCGGGAGACCCAGTACTTC	CASSVTRETQYF
TRBV27	TRBD1	TRBJ2-1	few	TGTGCCAGCAGTCCGGACAGGGAAGGGTACAATGAGCAGTTCTTC	CASSPDREGYNEQFF
TRBV19	NA	TRBJ1-5	NA	TGTGCCAGTAGTAGGGAGGGACATCAGCCCCAGCATTTT	CASSREGHQPQHF
TRBV19	TRBD1	TRBJ2-5	NA	TGTGCCAGTAGTATAGGGGATTGGGGGGACAGGGGTAAAGAGACCCAGTACTTC	CASSIGDWGDRGKETQYF
TRBV29-1	TRBD2	TRBJ2-5	NA	TGCAGCCCATTACTAGCGGGACAAGAGACCCAGTACTTC	CSPLLAGQETQYF
TRBV9	TRBD1	TRBJ1-1	NA	TGTGCCAGCAGCCCCTCTGAGGGGGCCGACACTGAAGCTTTCTTT	CASSPSEGADTEAFF
TRBV7-9	NA	TRBJ2-2	NA	TGTGCCAGCAGCTTAGCTGGCGGGGCCAACACCGGGGAGCTGTTTTTT	CASSLAGGANTGELFF
TRBV25-1	TRBD2	TRBJ2-5	NA	TGTGCCAGCAGGGCGACTAGCGGGACAGAGACCCAGTACTTC	CASRATSGTETQYF
TRBV11-1	TRBD1	TRBJ1-1	NA	TGTGCCAGCAGCTTAGCGGGGACAGCAAACACTGAAGCTTTCTTT	CASSLAGTANTEAFF
TRBV5-6	NA	TRBJ2-3	once	TGTGCCAGCAGCTTGGGCGGAGATACGCAGTATTTT	CASSLGGDTQYF
TRBV4-1	TRBD2	TRBJ2-1	NA	TGCGCCAGCAGCCTACTAGCGGGAGCTGACAATGAGCAGTTCTTC	CASSLLAGADNEQFF
TRBV15	TRBD1	TRBJ2-3	NA	TGTGCCACCAGCAGACGAACGGGACAGGGCGCAGATACGCAGTATTTT	CATSRRTGQGADTQYF
TRBV6-4	TRBD1	TRBJ1-2	NA	TGTGCCAGCAGTGACTACCCGGGACAGAGACACTATGGCTACACCTTC	CASSDYPGQRHYGYTF
TRBV25-1	NA	TRBJ2-6	NA	TGTGCCAGCAGTGGGATGTGGGGAGCTGGGGCCAACGTCCTGACTTTC	CASSGMWGAGANVLTF
TRBV7-9	NA	TRBJ1-4	NA	TGTGCCAGCACCGCGGCCGGCAGATTTGAAAAACTGTTTTTT	CASTAAGRFEKLFF
TRBV9	NA	TRBJ1-1	few	TGTGCCAGCAGCACGCGGGGGAACACTGAAGCTTTCTTT	CASSTRGNTEAFF
TRBV5-6	TRBD2	TRBJ2-1	NA	TGTGCCAGCAGCCCCCCGGGACTAGCGAGCTCCTACAATGAGCAGTTCTTC	CASSPPGLASSYNEQFF
TRBV5-6	TRBD2	TRBJ2-7	NA	TGTGCCAGCAGGTTAGCGGGGGAGAGCTCCTACGAGCAGTACTTC	CASRLAGESSYEQYF
TRBV7-2	TRBD2	TRBJ2-4	NA	TGTGCCAGCAGCTCTATAGCGGGAGGCGCCAGAAGCAAAAACATTCAGTACTTC	CASSSIAGGARSKNIQYF
TRBV19	NA	TRBJ2-1	few	TGTGCCAGTAACGACCCCGGGAGCTCCTACAATGAGCAGTTCTTC	CASNDPGSSYNEQFF
TRBV18	TRBD1	TRBJ1-1	once	TGTGCCAGCTCACCCCAGACAGGGGAGTTTGCTGAAGCTTTCTTT	CASSPQTGEFAEAFF
TRBV29-1	TRBD2	TRBJ2-7	NA	TGCAGCGTTGAAGGGACTTCGGGGGGTACCTACGAGCAGTACTTC	CSVEGTSGGTYEQYF
TRBV2	TRBD2	TRBJ2-2	NA	TGTGCCAGCAGATCGTTGGCGGGAGTATCCGGGGAGCTGTTTTTT	CASRSLAGVSGELFF
TRBV30	TRBD1	TRBJ1-5	few	TGTGCCTGGAGTGTAGGGACAGGGAGGTATTTT	CAWSVGTGRYF
TRBV2	NA	TRBJ2-5	NA	TGTGCCAGCAGTGAATATGAGACCCAGTACTTC	CASSEYETQYF
TRBV5-1	NA	TRBJ1-4	NA	TGCGCCAGCGGGTCCGGGACAAATGAAAAACTGTTTTTT	CASGSGTNEKLFF
TRBV9	NA	TRBJ1-1	few	TGTGCCAGCAGCGAATTAGTGCAGAACACTGAAGCTTTCTTT	CASSELVQNTEAFF
TRBV9	NA	TRBJ2-3	NA	TGTGCCAGCAGCGCTACGGCGGGACTCACAGATACGCAGTATTTT	CASSATAGLTDTQYF
TRBV20-1	NA	TRBJ1-2	NA	TGCAGTTCAACAGGGACGGGTGGCTACACCTTC	CSSTGTGGYTF
TRBV7-2	NA	TRBJ2-3	once	TGTGCCAGCACTAACACAGATACGCAGTATTTT	CASTNTDTQYF
TRBV12-5	NA	TRBJ1-1	NA	TGTGCTAGTGGTTTATGGGTCACAGGGCCAGGGTTGAACACTGAAGCTTTCTTT	CASGLWVTGPGLNTEAFF
TRBV28	NA	TRBJ1-2	NA	TGTGCCAGCAATTCGGCGGTTAACTATGGCTACACCTTC	CASNSAVNYGYTF